The 23 T cell receptor beta chains below all came from one sample that was sequenced in a study of shared clonotypes between healthy human individuals. Produced via immunoSEQ multiplex PCR; TCRdb's table is partial and in-frame only. This sample yields about 2.5 million clones, of which about 90% are seen a single time; 0.37% belongs to the top ten. The sample comprised naive CD4+ T cells from PBMCs. Subset indicated: CD45RA+ positively selected. These receptors originate from a young man in good health. Some clones in this sample may be carry-over from other donors' samples.

V gene TRBV10-3 combines with J gene TRBJ1-2; no firm D call. CDR3 length: 14 residues. CDR1 is ENHRY, CDR2 SYGVKD, per germline. Trimming took off 6 bases at V and 7 bases at J, with 18 bases between the two ends. Here the CDR3 DNA reads TGTGCCATCAGCTCGGACGGATTCCTTAGTGGCTACACCTTC. Residues: CAISSDGFLSGYTF.

This chain connects TRBV11-2 to TRBJ2-1; perhaps TRBD2 as D (6 bases). The V end was cut by 11 bases, the J end by 5 bases, with 25 bases between. This CDR3 has 16 amino acids. From germline, CDR1 is SGHAT and CDR2 FQNNGV. This CDR3 is CALARDSQTRDNEQFF. CDR3 nucleotides: TGTGCCCTGGCCCGGGACTCCCAGACGCGCGACAATGAGCAGTTCTTC.

The chain couples TRBV6-1 to TRBJ1-4, with D unclear. From germline, CDR1 is MNHNS and CDR2 SASEGT. Deletions cut 0 bases from V and 7 bases from J, with 12 bases between. The CDR3 has 15 residues. The CDR3 loop reads CASSEAGYVGEKLFF. The CDR3 DNA is TGTGCCAGCAGTGAAGCAGGATACGTTGGTGAAAAACTGTTTTTT.

The V and J genes are TRBV7-2 and TRBJ2-3; no clear D. The V gene lost 2 bases and the J gene lost 1 base, with 7 bases spanning the gap. The CDR3 contains 14 residues. Germline CDR1 SGHTA, CDR2 FQGNSA. CDR3 bases: TGTGCCAGCAGCTTATCCCACCGCACAGATACGCAGTATTTT. This sequence encodes CASSLSHRTDTQYF. Complete variable domain (other parts from reference TRBV7-2 and TRBJ2-3): GAGVSQSPSNKVTEKGKDVELRCDPISGHTALYWYRQSLGQGLEFLIYFQGNSAPDKSGLPSDRFSAERTGGSVSTLTIQRTQQEDSAVYLCASSLSHRTDTQYFGPGTRLTVL.

The rearrangement uses TRBV25-1 and TRBJ2-6; no reliable D call. This CDR3 is built from 16 residues. In germline, CDR1 is MGHDK, CDR2 SYGVNS. Trimming removed 3 bases from V and 0 bases from J, with 9 bases in between. The CDR3 coding sequence is TGTGCCAGCAGTGAGATGTCAAGCTCTGGGGCCAACGTCCTGACTTTC. Residues: CASSEMSSSGANVLTF.

On this clone: Other DNA sequences in this sample translate to the same CDR3. The CDR3 is CASSLASGVPNYGYTF. CDR3 DNA sequence: TGTGCCAGCAGCTTAGCGTCGGGAGTTCCTAACTATGGCTACACCTTC. The chain carries TRBV7-2 and TRBJ1-2; no clear D. Trimming left V 0 bases short and J 0 bases short, with 11 bases between. Per germline, CDR1 SGHTA and CDR2 FQGNSA. CDR3 length: 16 residues.

The rearrangement links TRBV6-5 to TRBJ2-1; D unresolved. The CDR3 runs to 13 residues. The germline CDR1 and CDR2 sequences are MNHEY and SVGAGI. Trimming stripped 2 bases from V and 9 bases from J, with 11 bases between. The CDR3 DNA reads TGTGCCAGCAGTTACCGATCGCATGGTGAGCAGTTCTTC. Encoded protein: CASSYRSHGEQFF.

This chain links TRBV7-3 with TRBJ2-1, with 9 bases lining up with TRBD2. Germline CDR1 is SGHTA and CDR2 is FQGTGA. J gave up 5 bases and V 2 bases, and 4 bases lay outside the gene matches. The CDR3 contains 15 residues. The CDR3 spells CASSLGGGRDNEQFF. CDR3 nucleotide sequence: TGTGCCAGCAGCTTAGGGGGCGGGAGGGACAATGAGCAGTTCTTC.

The chain combines TRBV28 with TRBJ2-5; D may correspond to TRBD1 or TRBD2 (6 bases each). Germline V gene sequence: CDR1 MDHEN, CDR2 SYDVKM. The CDR3 is 14 amino acids. Trimming pared 8 bases from V and 2 bases from J, leaving 15 bases between. CDR3 nucleotides: TGTGCCAGCGGTAGGGGGGACCGTCAAGAGACCCAGTACTTC. This codes for CASGRGDRQETQYF.

V usage is TRBV18 and J usage is TRBJ1-2, with TRBD1 identical over 10 bases. The CDR3 sequence is 16 residues long. Losses at the gene ends were 5 bases for V and 4 bases for J; bases not matched to a gene: 10. Germline-derived CDR1 and CDR2 are KGHSH and LQKENI. CDR3 sequence (DNA): TGTGCCAGCTCAACAACTTGGGACAGGGGAAGCTATGGCTACACCTTC. Its translation is CASSTTWDRGSYGYTF.

V and J are TRBV7-3 and TRBJ2-3; D is ambiguous. V shed 2 bases and J shed 1 base, with 13 bases lying between them. The germline V gene has CDR1 SGHTA and CDR2 FQGTGA. This CDR3 is built from 16 residues. The CDR3 reads CASSLRFDGGTDTQYF. The CDR3 nucleotides are TGTGCCAGCAGCTTACGATTCGACGGTGGCACAGATACGCAGTATTTT.

The chain recombines TRBV10-1 with TRBJ2-6; D is unresolved. CDR1 is WNHNN, CDR2 SYGVQD, per germline (reference sequence). V lost 3 bases and J lost 4, with 10 bases in between. The CDR3 contains 15 residues. CDR3 DNA sequence: TGCGCCAGCAGTGACAGCCGGAGAGGGGCCAACGTCCTGACTTTC. Translating gives CASSDSRRGANVLTF.

The CDR3: CASSPRARRLAPIEQYF. CDR3 DNA: TGTGCCAGCAGCCCGAGGGCTCGGAGACTAGCCCCGATTGAGCAGTACTTC. The V call is TRBV5-8, the J call TRBJ2-7; 7 positions match TRBD2. The CDR3 contains 17 residues. In germline, CDR1 is SGHTS, CDR2 YDEGEE. The V segment lost 4 bases and the J segment 7 bases; nucleotides outside the gene matches: 20.

This clone was seen only a few times. This chain joins TRBV9 and TRBJ1-5, with 7 bases lining up with TRBD1. In germline, CDR1 is SGDLS, CDR2 YYNGEE. Losses at the gene ends were 4 bases for V and 3 bases for J; bases not matched to a gene: 7. The CDR3 spans 15 residues. CDR3 DNA sequence: TGTGCCAGCAGCTATGCCGGGACAGTCAATCAGCCCCAGCATTTT. Amino acids: CASSYAGTVNQPQHF.

The V call is TRBV7-9, the J call TRBJ2-7; D perhaps matches TRBD2 (6 bases). Germline CDR1 SEHNR, CDR2 FQNEAQ (reference sequence). The CDR3 spans 17 residues. V gave up 3 bases and J gave up 3 bases, with 21 bases separating them. CDR3 nucleotides: TGTGCCAGCAGCTTTCCCGAAAAGGGCGGGAAATACTACGAGCAGTACTTC. This codes for CASSFPEKGGKYYEQYF.

The J gene is TRBJ1-2, the V gene TRBV4-3; TRBD1 is a possible D gene (6 bases). The CDR3 contains 14 residues. V lost 4 bases and J lost 5, with 14 bases in between. Per germline, CDR1 LGHNA and CDR2 YSLEER. This CDR3 is CASSRETTGYGYTF. Here the CDR3 DNA reads TGCGCCAGCAGCCGGGAAACGACAGGTTATGGCTACACCTTC.

Remarks on this clone: Additional DNA sequences in this sample encode the identical CDR3. The DNA of the CDR3 is TGTGCCAGCAGCTTGGAGGACAGAAACACTGAAGCTTTCTTT. Its translation: CASSLEDRNTEAFF. The chain couples TRBV5-5 to TRBJ1-1; TRBD1 is a possible D gene (6 bases). This CDR3 contains 14 residues. CDR1 is SGHKS and CDR2 is YYEKEE in the germline V gene (reference sequence). The V end was cut by 0 bases, the J end by 2 bases, with 8 bases between.

This sequence joins TRBV21-1 and TRBJ2-7; the table's D call, TRBD2, was not checked against the DNA. TRBV21-1 corresponds to a pseudogene. This CDR3 is built from 18 residues. The CDR3 region has the DNA TGTGCCAGCAGCACCTGGCCGGGACTAGCGGGAGAGGATATCCAGCAGTACTTC. Its protein product is CASSTWPGLAGEDIQQYF.

The chain is built from TRBV5-4 and TRBJ2-7; 11 nucleotides match TRBD1. V dropped 5 bases and J dropped 3; count of bases not matched to a gene: 7. This CDR3 is 15 amino acids long. Germline CDR1 and CDR2: SGHNT and YYREEE (reference sequence). CDR3 in amino acids: CASSSKGQGVYEQYF. CDR3 coding DNA: TGTGCCAGCAGTTCTAAGGGACAGGGGGTCTACGAGCAGTACTTC.

The J gene is TRBJ2-2, the V gene TRBV11-2; TRBD1 agrees at 12 bases. The CDR3 is made up of 16 amino acids. V lost 8 bases, J lost 7 bases, and 11 bases stayed unmatched. Per the germline V gene, CDR1 is SGHAT and CDR2 is FQNNGV. The CDR3 DNA reads TGTGCCAGCCAGCGCCGGGGACAGGGGGCCGACGGGGAGCTGTTTTTT. This translates into CASQRRGQGADGELFF.

The chain combines TRBV9 with TRBJ1-2; D ambiguous. Germline CDR1 reads SGDLS; CDR2 reads YYNGEE. The CDR3 has 15 amino acids. V was shortened by 3 bases and J by 8 bases, with 20 bases between the two germline ends. CDR3 sequence reads: CASSAGYSGHSGYTF. The CDR3, as DNA: TGTGCCAGCAGCGCCGGTTATTCCGGGCATTCAGGCTACACCTTC.

This clone occurred a few times. The chain couples TRBV19 to TRBJ1-5, with D tentatively TRBD1 (6 bases). The CDR3 is 15 residues long. V lost 3 bases and J 5 bases, leaving 14 bases between the germline ends. CDR1 and CDR2 (germline): LNHDA, SQIVND (reference sequence). DNA of the CDR3: TGTGCCAGTAGTATTACCAGGGGTGGGGATCAGCCCCAGCATTTT. This codes for CASSITRGGDQPQHF.

V is TRBV5-1 and J is TRBJ1-3; 10 bases agree with TRBD1. J lost 4 bases, V lost 5 bases, and 12 bases had no gene match. Germline lookup yields CDR1 SGHRS and CDR2 YFSETQ. The CDR3 contains 17 residues. CDR3 bases: TGCGCCAGCAGTCACTCGACCGGGACAGGGGCCGGAAACACCATATATTTT. This translates into CASSHSTGTGAGNTIYF. Complete variable domain (other parts from reference TRBV5-1 and TRBJ1-3): KAGVTQTPRYLIKTRGQQVTLSCSPISGHRSVSWYQQTPGQGLQFLFEYFSETQRNKGNFPGRFSGRQFSNSRSEMNVSTLELGDSALYLCASSHSTGTGAGNTIYFGEGSWLTVV.